This T cell receptor beta chain was sequenced for a study of cytomegalovirus exposure and HLA in healthy donors. General study points: In vitro experiments confirmed that a few CMV-associated chains were specific for CMV antigens. The dataset shows that most TCR sequences were rare, while some public TCRs occurred in many donors. Certain sequence variants were highly shared and formed a cluster, and this cluster was likely a sequencing artifact. In a later analysis, compared with equally common non-associated chains, HLA-associated beta chains were more expanded.

Germline-derived CDR1 and CDR2 are SGHAT and FQNNGV. The CDR3 has 14 residues. V dropped 0 bases and J dropped 7; count of bases not matched to a gene: 2. This clone was counted a single time. Its target is not known. Primers included in the PCR were 60 Vbeta and 13 Jbeta primers. Here immunoSEQ multiplex PCR was the method, and the copy in TCRdb shows in-frame clones only, minus some. The data hold around 240,000 clones, with roughly 87% observed a single time. Source material: PBMCs. This clonotype was obtained from a woman aged 40 to 50 in good health and CMV-seropositive. The chain joins TRBV11-2 to TRBJ1-5, with 8 positions matching TRBD1. The CDR3: CASSLDRGRQPQHF. The CDR3 DNA reads TGTGCCAGCAGCTTAGACAGGGGGCGGCAGCCCCAGCATTTT.